Sequencing of this TCR beta chain was carried out in a study of siplizumab effects on memory and regulatory T cells. The data were produced by immunoSEQ multiplex PCR, yet TCRdb's version contains in-frame clones alone and is incomplete. The sample has some 100,000 clones, roughly 93% seen once. From germline, CDR1 is GTSNPN and CDR2 SVGIG (reference sequence). The CDR3 totals 13 residues. V trimming: 4 bases; J trimming: 4 bases; junction bases outside the gene matches: 3. As to this clone: The target antigen is unknown.

Study outcomes and limitations: Treg-derived clones made up an average of roughly 70% of mappable alloreactive CD4+ clones with siplizumab and 25% to 30% in controls.

V gene TRBV30 combines with J gene TRBJ1-3; TRBD1 agrees at 8 bases. Sequenced: non-Treg CD4+ T cells sorted from blood. This clonotype originated in a human donor in good health. CDR3 sequence: CAWIQGAGNTIYF. CDR3 DNA sequence: TGTGCCTGGATCCAGGGGGCGGGAAACACCATATATTTT.